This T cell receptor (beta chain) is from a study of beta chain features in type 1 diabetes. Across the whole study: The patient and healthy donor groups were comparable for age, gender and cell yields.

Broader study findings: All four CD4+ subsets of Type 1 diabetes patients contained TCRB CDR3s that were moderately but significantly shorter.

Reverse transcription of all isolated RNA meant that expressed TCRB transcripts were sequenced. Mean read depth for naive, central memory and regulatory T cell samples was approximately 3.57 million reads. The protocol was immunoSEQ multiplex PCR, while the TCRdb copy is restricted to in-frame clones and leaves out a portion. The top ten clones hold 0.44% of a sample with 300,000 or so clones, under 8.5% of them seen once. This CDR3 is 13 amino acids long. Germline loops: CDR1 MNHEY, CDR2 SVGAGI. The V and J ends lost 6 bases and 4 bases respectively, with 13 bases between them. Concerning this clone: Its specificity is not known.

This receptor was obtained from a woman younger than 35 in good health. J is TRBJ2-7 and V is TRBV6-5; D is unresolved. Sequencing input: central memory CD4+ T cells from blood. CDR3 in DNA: TGTGCCAGCAGCCGACTCCCTCCATACGAGCAGTACTTC. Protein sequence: CASSRLPPYEQYF.